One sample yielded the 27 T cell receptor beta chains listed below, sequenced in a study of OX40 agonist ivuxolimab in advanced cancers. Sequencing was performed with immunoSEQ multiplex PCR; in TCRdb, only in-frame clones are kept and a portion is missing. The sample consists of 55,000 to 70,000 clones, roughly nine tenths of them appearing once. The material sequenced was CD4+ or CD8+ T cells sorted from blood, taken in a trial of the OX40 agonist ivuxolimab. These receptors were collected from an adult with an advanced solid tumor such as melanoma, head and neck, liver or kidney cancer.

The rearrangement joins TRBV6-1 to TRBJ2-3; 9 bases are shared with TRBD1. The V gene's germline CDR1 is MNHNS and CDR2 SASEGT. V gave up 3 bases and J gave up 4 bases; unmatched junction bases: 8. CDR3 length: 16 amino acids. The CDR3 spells CASSDGGTGKSDTQYF. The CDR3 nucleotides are TGTGCCAGCAGTGATGGCGGGACAGGGAAGTCAGATACGCAGTATTTT.

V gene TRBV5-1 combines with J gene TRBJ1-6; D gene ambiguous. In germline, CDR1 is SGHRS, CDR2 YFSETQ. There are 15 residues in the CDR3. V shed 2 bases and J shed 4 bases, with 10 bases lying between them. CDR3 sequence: CASSLPGDYNSPLHF. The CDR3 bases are TGCGCCAGCAGCTTACCAGGAGATTATAATTCACCCCTCCACTTT.

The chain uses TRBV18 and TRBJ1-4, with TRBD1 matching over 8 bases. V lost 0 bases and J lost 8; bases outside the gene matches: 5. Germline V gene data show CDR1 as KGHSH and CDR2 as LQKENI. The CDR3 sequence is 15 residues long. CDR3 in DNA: TGTGCCAGCTCACCACCAGGGACAGGTCGAGAAAAACTGTTTTTT. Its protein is CASSPPGTGREKLFF.

The CDR3 DNA is TGCGCCAGCAGCCAAGCAAACAGGGGCCCCCAAAACATTCAGTACTTC. Amino acid sequence: CASSQANRGPQNIQYF. The chain has TRBV4-1 and TRBJ2-4; 7 bases are a match to TRBD1. Per the germline V gene, CDR1 is MGHRA and CDR2 is YSYEKL. Germline trimming cut 1 base from V and 5 bases from J; bases unmatched to any gene: 8. The CDR3 runs to 16 residues.

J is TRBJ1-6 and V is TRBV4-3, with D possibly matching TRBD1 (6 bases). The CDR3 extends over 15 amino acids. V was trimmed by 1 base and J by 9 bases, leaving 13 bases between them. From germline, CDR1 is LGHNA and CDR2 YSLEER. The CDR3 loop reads CASSQGGAVSSPLHF. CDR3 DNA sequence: TGCGCCAGCAGCCAAGGGGGGGCCGTAAGTTCACCCCTCCACTTT.

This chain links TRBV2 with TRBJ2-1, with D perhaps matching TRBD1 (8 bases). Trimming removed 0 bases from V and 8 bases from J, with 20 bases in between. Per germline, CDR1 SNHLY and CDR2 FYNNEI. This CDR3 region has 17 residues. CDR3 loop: CASSEALRGDRSDEQFF. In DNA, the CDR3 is TGTGCCAGCAGTGAAGCGCTTCGGGGGGACAGGTCCGATGAGCAGTTCTTC.

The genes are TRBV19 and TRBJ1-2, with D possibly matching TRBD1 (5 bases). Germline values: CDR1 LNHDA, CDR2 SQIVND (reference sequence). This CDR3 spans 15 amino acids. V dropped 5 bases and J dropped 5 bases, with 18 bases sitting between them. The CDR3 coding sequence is TGTGCCAGTAGTGACGGCCGGGACGGGGGATATGGCTACACCTTC. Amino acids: CASSDGRDGGYGYTF.

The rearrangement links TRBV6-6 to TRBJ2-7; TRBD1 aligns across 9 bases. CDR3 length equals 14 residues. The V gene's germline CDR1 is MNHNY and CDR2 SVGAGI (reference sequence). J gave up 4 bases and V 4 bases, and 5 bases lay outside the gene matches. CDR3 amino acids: CASSLGQGRYEQYF. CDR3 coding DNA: TGTGCCAGCAGTTTAGGACAGGGGAGGTACGAGCAGTACTTC.

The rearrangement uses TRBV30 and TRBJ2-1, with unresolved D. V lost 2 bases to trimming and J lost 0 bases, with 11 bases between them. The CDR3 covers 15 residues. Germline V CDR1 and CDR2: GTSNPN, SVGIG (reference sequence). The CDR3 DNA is TGTGCCTGGAGTACGGAGCGCAGCTCCTACAATGAGCAGTTCTTC. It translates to CAWSTERSSYNEQFF.

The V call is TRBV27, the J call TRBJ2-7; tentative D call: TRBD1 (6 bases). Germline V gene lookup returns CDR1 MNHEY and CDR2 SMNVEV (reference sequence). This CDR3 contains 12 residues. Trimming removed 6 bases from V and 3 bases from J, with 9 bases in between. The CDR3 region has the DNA TGTGCCAGCAGAACAGGGATCTACGAGCAGTACTTC. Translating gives CASRTGIYEQYF.

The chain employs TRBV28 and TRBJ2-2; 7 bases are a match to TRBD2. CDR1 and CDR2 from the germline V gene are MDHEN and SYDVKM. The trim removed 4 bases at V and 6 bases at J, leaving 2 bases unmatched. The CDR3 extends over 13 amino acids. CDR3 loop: CASSSGLAGELFF. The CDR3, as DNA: TGTGCCAGCAGTTCCGGACTAGCCGGGGAGCTGTTTTTT.

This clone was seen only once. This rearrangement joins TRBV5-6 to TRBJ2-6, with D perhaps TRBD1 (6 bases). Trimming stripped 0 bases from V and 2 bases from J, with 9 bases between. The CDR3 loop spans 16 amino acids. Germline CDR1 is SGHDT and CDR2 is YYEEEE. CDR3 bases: TGTGCCAGCAGCTTGGCCACAGGGACTGGGGCCAACGTCCTGACTTTC. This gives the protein CASSLATGTGANVLTF. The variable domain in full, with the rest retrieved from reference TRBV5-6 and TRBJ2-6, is DAGVTQSPTHLIKTRGQQVTLRCSPKSGHDTVSWYQQALGQGPQFIFQYYEEEERQRGNFPDRFSGHQFPNYSSELNVNALLLGDSALYLCASSLATGTGANVLTFGAGSRLTVL.

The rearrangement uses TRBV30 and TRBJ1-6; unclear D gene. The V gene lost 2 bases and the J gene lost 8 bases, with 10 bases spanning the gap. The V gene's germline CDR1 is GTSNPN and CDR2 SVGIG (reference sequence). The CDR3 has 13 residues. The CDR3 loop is CAWSTTTDSPLHF. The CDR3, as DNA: TGTGCCTGGAGTACCACTACGGATTCACCCCTCCACTTT.

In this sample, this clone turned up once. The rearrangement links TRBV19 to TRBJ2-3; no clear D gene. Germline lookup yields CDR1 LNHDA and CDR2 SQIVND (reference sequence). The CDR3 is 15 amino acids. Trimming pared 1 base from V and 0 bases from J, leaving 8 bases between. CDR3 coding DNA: TGTGCCAGTAGTATAGGGTCCACTAGCACAGATACGCAGTATTTT. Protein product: CASSIGSTSTDTQYF.

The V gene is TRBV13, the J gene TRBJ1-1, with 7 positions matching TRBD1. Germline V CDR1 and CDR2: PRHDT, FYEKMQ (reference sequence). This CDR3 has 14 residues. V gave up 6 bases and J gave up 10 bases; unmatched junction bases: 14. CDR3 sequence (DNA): TGTGCCAGCAGTACGAGCGGACAGGAAAGAGGAGCTTTCTTT. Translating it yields CASSTSGQERGAFF.

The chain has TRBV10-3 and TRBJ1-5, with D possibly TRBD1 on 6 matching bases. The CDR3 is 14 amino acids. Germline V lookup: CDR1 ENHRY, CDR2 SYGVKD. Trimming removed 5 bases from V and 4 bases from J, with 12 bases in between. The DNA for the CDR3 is TGTGCCATCAGTATGACAGGTCAAAATCAGCCCCAGCATTTT. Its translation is CAISMTGQNQPQHF.

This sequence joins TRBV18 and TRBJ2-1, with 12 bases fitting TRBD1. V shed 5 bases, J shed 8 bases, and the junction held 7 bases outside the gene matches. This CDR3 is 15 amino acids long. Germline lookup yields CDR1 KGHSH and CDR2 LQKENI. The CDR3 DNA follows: TGTGCCAGCTCAACCGGGACAGGGGGCTATGATGAGCAGTTCTTC. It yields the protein CASSTGTGGYDEQFF.

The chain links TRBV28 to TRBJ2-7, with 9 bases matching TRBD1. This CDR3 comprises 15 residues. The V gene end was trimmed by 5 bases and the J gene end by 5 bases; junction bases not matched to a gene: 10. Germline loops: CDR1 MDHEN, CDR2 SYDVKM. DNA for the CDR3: TGTGCCAGCAGTCCAGGTGGGACAGGGCGGAACGAGCAGTACTTC. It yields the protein CASSPGGTGRNEQYF.

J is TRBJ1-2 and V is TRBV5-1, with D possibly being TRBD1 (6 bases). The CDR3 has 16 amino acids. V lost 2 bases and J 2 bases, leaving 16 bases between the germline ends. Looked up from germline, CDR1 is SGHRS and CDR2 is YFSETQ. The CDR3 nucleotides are TGCGCCAGCAGCTTCTCTACCCCGGGGGCCAACTATGGCTACACCTTC. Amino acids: CASSFSTPGANYGYTF.

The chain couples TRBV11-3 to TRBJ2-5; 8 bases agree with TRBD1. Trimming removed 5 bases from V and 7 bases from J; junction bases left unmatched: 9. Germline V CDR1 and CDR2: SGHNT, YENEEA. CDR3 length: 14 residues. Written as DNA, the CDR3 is TGTGCCAGCAGCCGAGGACAGGGCACCGGGACCCAGTACTTC. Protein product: CASSRGQGTGTQYF.

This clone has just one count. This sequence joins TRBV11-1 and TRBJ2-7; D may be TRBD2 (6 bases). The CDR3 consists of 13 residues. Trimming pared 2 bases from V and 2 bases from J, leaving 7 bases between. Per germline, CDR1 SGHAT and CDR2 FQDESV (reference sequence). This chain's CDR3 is CASSLRTTYEQYF. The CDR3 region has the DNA TGTGCCAGCAGCTTAAGGACTACCTACGAGCAGTACTTC.

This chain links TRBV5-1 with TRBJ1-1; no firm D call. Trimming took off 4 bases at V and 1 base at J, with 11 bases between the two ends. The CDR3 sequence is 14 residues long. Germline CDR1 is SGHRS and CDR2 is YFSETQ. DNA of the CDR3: TGCGCCAGCAGCCTCTCCACGGGGAACACTGAAGCTTTCTTT. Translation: CASSLSTGNTEAFF.

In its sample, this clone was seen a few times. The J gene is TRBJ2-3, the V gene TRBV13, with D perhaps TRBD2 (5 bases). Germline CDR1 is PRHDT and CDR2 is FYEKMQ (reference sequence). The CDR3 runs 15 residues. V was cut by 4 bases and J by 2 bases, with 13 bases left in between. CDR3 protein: CASSSRVEATDTQYF. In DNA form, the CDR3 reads TGTGCCAGCAGCTCCCGGGTGGAGGCCACAGATACGCAGTATTTT.

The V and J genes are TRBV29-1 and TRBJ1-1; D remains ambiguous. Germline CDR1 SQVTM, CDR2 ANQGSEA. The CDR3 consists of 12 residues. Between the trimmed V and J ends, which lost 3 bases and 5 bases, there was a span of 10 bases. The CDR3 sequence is CSVDVVGTEAFF. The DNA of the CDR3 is TGCAGCGTTGATGTCGTTGGGACTGAAGCTTTCTTT.

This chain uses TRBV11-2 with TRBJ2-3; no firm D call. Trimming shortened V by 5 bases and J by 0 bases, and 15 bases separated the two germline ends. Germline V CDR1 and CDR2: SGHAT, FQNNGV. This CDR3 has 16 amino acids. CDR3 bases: TGTGCCAGCAGCCCTCGAGTCGGGCGCAGCACAGATACGCAGTATTTT. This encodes CASSPRVGRSTDTQYF.

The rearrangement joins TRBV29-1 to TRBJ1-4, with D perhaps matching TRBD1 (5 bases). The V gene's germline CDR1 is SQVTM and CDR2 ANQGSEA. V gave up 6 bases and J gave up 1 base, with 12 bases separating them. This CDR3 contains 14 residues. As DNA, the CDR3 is TGCAGCGTGGGAGAGGGGCAAACTAATGAAAAACTGTTTTTT. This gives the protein CSVGEGQTNEKLFF. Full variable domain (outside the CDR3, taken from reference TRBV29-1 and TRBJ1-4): SAVISQKPSRDICQRGTSLTIQCQVDSQVTMMFWYRQQPGQSLTLIATANQGSEATYESGFVIDKFPISRPNLTFSTLTVSNMSPEDSSIYLCSVGEGQTNEKLFFGSGTQLSVL.

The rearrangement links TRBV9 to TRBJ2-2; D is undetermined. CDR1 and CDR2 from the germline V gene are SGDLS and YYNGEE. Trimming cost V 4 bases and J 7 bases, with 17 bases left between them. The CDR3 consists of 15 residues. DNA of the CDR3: TGTGCCAGCAGCCCCAGGACGGTCCCGCGCGGGGAGCTGTTTTTT. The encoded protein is CASSPRTVPRGELFF.